Shown below are 32 T cell receptor beta chains from a single sample sequenced in a study of T cells expressing NK-cell markers. TCRdb re-called the 5' RACE reads and shows each CDR3 protein once, DNA omitted. The specimen's table records 300,000 to 450,000 distinct CDR3 sequences. The sequenced sample consisted of blood T cells: a sorted CD56 or NKG2C T cell subset, CD4+ or CD8+ T cells, or bulk PBMC T cells (not recorded which). The receptor source for this set is a man aged 18-69 years in good health.

The J gene is TRBJ2-1, the V gene TRBV14; TCRdb designates TRBD1, a call that cannot be tested without DNA. CDR1 and CDR2 (germline): SGHDN, FVKESK. CDR3 size: 15 residues. The CDR3 region is CASSQPGRMPDEQFF.

The J gene is TRBJ2-7, the V gene TRBV28; no DNA is available, so the TRBD1 call from TCRdb remains unchecked. CDR3 size: 15 residues. The germline CDR1 and CDR2 sequences are MDHEN and SYDVKM. This CDR3 reads CASSPVKGISYEQYF.

The chain carries TRBV4-2 and TRBJ2-2. From germline, CDR1 is LGHNA and CDR2 YNFKEQ. The CDR3 is made up of 18 amino acids. This CDR3 reads CASSQDPWQGSNTGELFF.

This chain uses TRBV7-2 with TRBJ2-1. The CDR3 length is 14 residues. The germline V gene encodes CDR1 SGHTA and CDR2 FQGNSA. CDR3 residues: CASSLETTRNEQFF.

V is TRBV4-1 and J is TRBJ2-3; TCRdb's assignment of TRBD2 cannot be checked, as there is no DNA. The germline gives CDR1 MGHRA, CDR2 YSYEKL. The CDR3 contains 19 residues. This chain's CDR3 is CASSSRTFEGLALGDTQYF.

The chain carries TRBV7-3 and TRBJ2-3; TCRdb picks TRBD1, but there is no DNA to check that call. This CDR3 contains 16 residues. CDR1 and CDR2 from the germline V gene are SGHTA and FQGTGA. This CDR3 reads CASSLRPRGVADTQYF. Together with reference TRBV7-3 and TRBJ2-3, the CDR3 gives the full variable domain: GAGVSQTPSNKVTEKGKYVELRCDPISGHTALYWYRQSLGQGPEFLIYFQGTGAADDSGLPNDRFFAVRPEGSVSTLKIQRTERGDSAVYLCASSLRPRGVADTQYFGPGTRLTVL.

This chain connects TRBV5-1 to TRBJ1-1; the D call from TCRdb, TRBD1, cannot be confirmed without DNA. The germline V gene has CDR1 SGHRS and CDR2 YFSETQ. This CDR3 spans 15 amino acids. This CDR3 reads CASSITGTGGSEAFF.

The chain couples TRBV20-1 to TRBJ2-5. The CDR3 is 15 amino acids. CDR1 and CDR2 (germline): DFQATT, SNEGSKA (reference sequence). This chain's CDR3 is CSARIGNAHKETQYF.

The V and J genes are TRBV24-1 and TRBJ2-1; TCRdb's assignment of TRBD1 cannot be checked, as there is no DNA. CDR1 is KGHDR, CDR2 SFDVKD, per germline. The CDR3 is made up of 12 amino acids. The CDR3 protein is CATSDPGNEQFF.

The rearrangement uses TRBV11-2 and TRBJ2-5. The CDR3 length is 14 residues. The V gene's germline CDR1 is SGHAT and CDR2 FQNNGV. Here the CDR3 reads CASSVGNGIETQYF.

CDR3 loop: CASSQGQGISNQPQHF. The chain uses TRBV4-2 and TRBJ1-5; TCRdb lists TRBD1, though no DNA is available to test this call. This CDR3 has 16 amino acids. Germline loops: CDR1 LGHNA, CDR2 YNFKEQ.

V gene TRBV6-1 combines with J gene TRBJ1-4; TCRdb picks TRBD1, but there is no DNA to check that call. Germline V gene sequence: CDR1 MNHNS, CDR2 SASEGT. This CDR3 comprises 14 residues. The CDR3: CATNRAGTLEKLFF.

The rearrangement links TRBV11-2 to TRBJ1-4; the TCRdb call, TRBD1, lacks DNA for checking. Germline-derived CDR1 and CDR2 are SGHAT and FQNNGV. The CDR3 covers 14 residues. The CDR3 region is CASNHPGTGEKLFF.

The rearrangement links TRBV19 to TRBJ2-3; the TCRdb call, TRBD1, lacks DNA for checking. The CDR3 has 16 amino acids. Germline-derived CDR1 and CDR2 are LNHDA and SQIVND (reference sequence). The CDR3 region is CASRSRGGKSTDTQYF. The full variable domain, completed using reference TRBV19 and TRBJ2-3, is DGGITQSPKYLFRKEGQNVTLSCEQNLNHDAMYWYRQDPGQGLRLIYYSQIVNDFQKGDIAEGYSVSREKKESFPLTVTSAQKNPTAFYLCASRSRGGKSTDTQYFGPGTRLTVL.

CDR3: CSVGTGLYGYTF. The chain combines TRBV29-1 with TRBJ1-2; TCRdb designates TRBD1, a call that cannot be tested without DNA. Germline V lookup: CDR1 SQVTM, CDR2 ANQGSEA. This CDR3 contains 12 residues.

The chain is built from TRBV11-2 and TRBJ2-3; TCRdb selects TRBD1, and the lack of DNA leaves this call unchecked. CDR1 is SGHAT and CDR2 is FQNNGV in the germline V gene. The length of the CDR3 is 13 residues. CDR3 sequence reads: CASGQGMTDTQYF. The full variable domain, completed using reference TRBV11-2 and TRBJ2-3, is EAGVAQSPRYKIIEKRQSVAFWCNPISGHATLYWYQQILGQGPKLLIQFQNNGVVDDSQLPKDRFSAERLKGVDSTLKIQPAKLEDSAVYLCASGQGMTDTQYFGPGTRLTVL.

This rearrangement joins TRBV3-1 to TRBJ1-4; absent DNA, TCRdb's TRBD1 call cannot be checked. Germline V CDR1 and CDR2: LGHDT, YNNKEL (reference sequence). CDR3 length: 16 amino acids. CDR3 protein: CASSYSDRGANEKLFF. The variable domain in full, completed from reference TRBV3-1 and TRBJ1-4, reads DTAVSQTPKYLVTQMGNDKSIKCEQNLGHDTMYWYKQDSKKFLKIMFSYNNKELIINETVPNRFSPKSPDKAHLNLHINSLELGDSAVYFCASSYSDRGANEKLFFGSGTQLSVL.

The chain couples TRBV5-1 to TRBJ1-2. Per germline, CDR1 SGHRS and CDR2 YFSETQ. The CDR3 consists of 18 residues. CDR3 region: CASSLNPVMGKTNYGYTF.

The chain's CDR3 is CASRYAGTSGGASETQYF. The chain uses TRBV2 and TRBJ2-5; TCRdb calls TRBD2, which cannot be checked without DNA. The length of the CDR3 is 18 residues. Germline-derived CDR1 and CDR2 are SNHLY and FYNNEI.

This sequence joins TRBV29-1 and TRBJ2-2. Germline loops: CDR1 SQVTM, CDR2 ANQGSEA. The length of the CDR3 is 13 residues. CDR3 sequence: CSVDFQNTGELFF.

The genes are TRBV10-3 and TRBJ1-2; as DNA is missing, the TRBD1 call by TCRdb cannot be tested. Per the germline V gene, CDR1 is ENHRY and CDR2 is SYGVKD. This CDR3 has 15 residues. This CDR3 is CAISETGRVDYGYTF.

The V and J genes are TRBV20-1 and TRBJ2-3. Per the germline V gene, CDR1 is DFQATT and CDR2 is SNEGSKA (reference sequence). The CDR3 has 17 amino acids. CDR3 region: CSARGRRRDSSTDTQYF.

The rearrangement uses TRBV6-5 and TRBJ1-6; the TCRdb D gene call, TRBD1, has no DNA to confirm it. Germline V lookup: CDR1 MNHEY, CDR2 SVGAGI. The CDR3 length is 14 residues. The CDR3 region is CASSYGGQYSPLHF.

The chain combines TRBV10-3 with TRBJ2-5; TCRdb proposes TRBD2, but this gene call is untestable without DNA. Germline lookup yields CDR1 ENHRY and CDR2 SYGVKD. The CDR3 is 13 residues long. The CDR3 loop reads CASAGGWGETQYF.

V usage is TRBV20-1 and J usage is TRBJ1-2; TCRdb gives TRBD1 as the D gene, but with no DNA this cannot be confirmed. CDR1 DFQATT and CDR2 SNEGSKA come from the germline V gene (reference sequence). The CDR3 totals 14 residues. Here the CDR3 reads CSARSPDRGDGYTF.

V and J are TRBV5-1 and TRBJ2-3; the TCRdb call, TRBD2, lacks DNA for checking. This CDR3 has 16 residues. The germline gives CDR1 SGHRS, CDR2 YFSETQ. This CDR3 reads CASSSGLADSTDTQYF.

V is TRBV20-1 and J is TRBJ1-1; TCRdb returns TRBD1, unconfirmable since there is no DNA. The CDR3 totals 15 residues. The germline V gene encodes CDR1 DFQATT and CDR2 SNEGSKA (reference sequence). The CDR3 is CSARKQGAVNTEAFF.

The chain joins TRBV3-1 to TRBJ1-1; TCRdb gives TRBD1 as the D gene, but with no DNA this cannot be confirmed. The CDR3 runs 16 residues. Germline lookup yields CDR1 LGHDT and CDR2 YNNKEL (reference sequence). The CDR3 sequence is CASSKRRRGQNTEAFF.

The V call is TRBV11-2, the J call TRBJ2-7; TCRdb picks TRBD2, but there is no DNA to check that call. Germline values: CDR1 SGHAT, CDR2 FQNNGV. CDR3 length equals 16 residues. The CDR3: CASSHHQGPFRDEQYF.

The chain uses TRBV15 and TRBJ2-1; TCRdb outputs TRBD2, but without DNA this stays unchecked. Germline-derived CDR1 and CDR2 are LNHNV and YYDKDF (reference sequence). The CDR3 extends over 14 amino acids. The CDR3: CATSRDRPRNEQFF.

The chain uses TRBV20-1 and TRBJ2-3; TCRdb picks TRBD1, but there is no DNA to check that call. Germline CDR1 DFQATT, CDR2 SNEGSKA (reference sequence). The CDR3 length is 13 residues. CDR3 protein: CSAGTGETDTQYF.

Here the CDR3 reads CSVRQGVGGNIQYF. The J gene is TRBJ2-4, the V gene TRBV29-1; no DNA is available, so the TRBD1 call from TCRdb remains unchecked. CDR1 is SQVTM and CDR2 is ANQGSEA in the germline V gene. The CDR3 length is 14 residues.